This TCR beta chain was profiled in a study of blood T cell repertoires in COVID-19. The overall study: Samples taken during acute and convalescent COVID-19 were collected in the United States, Italy and Spain. Sources were T cells, B-cell-depleted T cells, or PBMCs; the material itself was cDNA or gDNA.

Trimming took 5 bases from V and 4 from J, leaving 14 bases between them. CDR3 length: 14 residues. Germline assignment: CDR1 SGHTA and CDR2 FQGNSA. Enrolment of Seattle patients took place during active infection, and they were followed longitudinally. Repertoires were generated with immunoSEQ multiplex PCR, while TCRdb's copy carries only in-frame clones and drops some. Of 250,000 to 300,000 clones listed, about nine tenths are singletons. The sequencing input was peripheral blood. The receptor was derived from a woman in her 30s with COVID-19, enrolled during active disease. The J gene is TRBJ1-1, the V gene TRBV7-2; TRBD1 might be the D (6 bases). The CDR3 here is CASSIGDRSTEAFF. Written as DNA, the CDR3 is TGTGCCAGCAGCATCGGCGACAGGTCCACTGAAGCTTTCTTT.